These 29 T cell receptor beta chains originate from one sample sequenced in a study of beta chain features in type 1 diabetes. Of the isolated RNA, all was reverse transcribed, and so the sequenced material was expressed TCRB transcripts. This table comes from immunoSEQ multiplex PCR, and its TCRdb copy is limited to in-frame clones, with some not included. The sample lists 300,000 to 350,000 clones, less than 9.5% seen once, with less than 0.45% in the top ten. Sequencing input: central memory CD4+ T cells from blood. Receptors originate from a woman in her late teens or twenties in good health.

This clone was picked up a small number of times. This chain joins TRBV7-3 and TRBJ2-1; D is unclear. V was pared by 5 bases and J by 0 bases, with 11 bases between. Per the germline V gene, CDR1 is SGHTA and CDR2 is FQGTGA. The CDR3 runs to 15 residues. In DNA form, the CDR3 reads TGTGCCAGCAGCAAATCCGTGAGCTCCTACAATGAGCAGTTCTTC. It translates to CASSKSVSSYNEQFF.

This clone has at least ten counts. J is TRBJ2-5 and V is TRBV2; 10 bases line up with TRBD2. Trimming cost V 5 bases and J 2 bases; bases outside gene matches: 5. CDR3 length: 15 residues. Germline lookup yields CDR1 SNHLY and CDR2 FYNNEI. DNA for the CDR3: TGTGCCAGCAGTCGGCCTAGCGGGGGACAAGAGACCCAGTACTTC. Translated: CASSRPSGGQETQYF. Drawing the rest from reference TRBV2 and TRBJ2-5, the complete variable domain is EPEVTQTPSHQVTQMGQEVILRCVPISNHLYFYWYRQILGQKVEFLVSFYNNEISEKSEIFDDQFSVERPDGSNFTLKIRSTKLEDSAMYFCASSRPSGGQETQYFGPGTRLLVL.

This sequence joins TRBV29-1 and TRBJ1-1, with D hard to call. Germline V CDR1 and CDR2: SQVTM, ANQGSEA. The CDR3 contains 14 residues. V was cut by 4 bases and J by 0 bases, with 12 bases left in between. CDR3 bases: TGCAGCGTTGGGCAGATTAAAATGAACACTGAAGCTTTCTTT. The encoded protein is CSVGQIKMNTEAFF.

The chain has TRBV9 and TRBJ2-3, with TRBD1 matching 9 bases. The CDR3 spans 15 residues. Trimming took 1 base from V and 4 from J; bases not matched to a gene: 4. In germline, CDR1 is SGDLS, CDR2 YYNGEE. CDR3 nucleotides: TGTGCCAGCAGCGTATTGACAGGGGGGGCAGATACGCAGTATTTT. Its protein is CASSVLTGGADTQYF.

This clone turned up a few times. The chain carries TRBV5-6 and TRBJ1-1; a weak D match, TRBD1 (5 bases). Trimming removed 0 bases from V and 0 bases from J, with 9 bases in between. Germline loops: CDR1 SGHDT, CDR2 YYEEEE. The CDR3 loop spans 15 amino acids. The chain's CDR3 is CASSLGGTVNTEAFF. The CDR3 DNA reads TGTGCCAGCAGCTTGGGGGGGACGGTGAACACTGAAGCTTTCTTT.

This clone was seen a handful of times. The V and J genes are TRBV27 and TRBJ2-7; the match to TRBD1 covers 7 bases. Per the germline V gene, CDR1 is MNHEY and CDR2 is SMNVEV (reference sequence). J gave up 4 bases and V 6 bases, and 12 bases lay outside the gene matches. The CDR3 sequence is 15 residues long. In nucleotides, the CDR3 is TGTGCCAGCAGGAGACAGGGTAATATGCTTTACGAGCAGTACTTC. Its translation is CASRRQGNMLYEQYF.

The table lists this clone with a few counts. The chain recombines TRBV11-1 with TRBJ2-6, with D unclear. The CDR3 sequence is 17 residues long. The V and J ends lost 0 bases and 0 bases respectively, with 9 bases between them. The V gene's germline CDR1 is SGHAT and CDR2 FQDESV (reference sequence). The CDR3 reads CASSLARHSSGANVLTF. CDR3 DNA sequence: TGTGCCAGCAGCTTAGCACGACATAGCTCTGGGGCCAACGTCCTGACTTTC.

This chain links TRBV4-1 with TRBJ2-7; D is ambiguous. The CDR3 has 15 amino acids. Germline CDR1 MGHRA, CDR2 YSYEKL. The V and J ends lost 1 base and 0 bases respectively, with 10 bases between them. The CDR3 spells CASSQALTVSYEQYF. CDR3 nucleotide sequence: TGCGCCAGCAGCCAAGCCCTAACGGTCTCCTACGAGCAGTACTTC.

This clone has a handful of counts. CDR3 nucleotides: TGTGCCAGCAAATTCGGGATGAACACTGAAGCTTTCTTT. Residues: CASKFGMNTEAFF. The V and J genes are TRBV7-2 and TRBJ1-1; no reliable D call. The CDR3 is 13 amino acids. V was shortened by 7 bases and J by 0 bases, with 9 bases between the two germline ends. Germline CDR1 and CDR2: SGHTA and FQGNSA.

The chain employs TRBV27 and TRBJ1-3; D possibly corresponds to TRBD1 (6 bases). Trimming stripped 3 bases from V and 2 bases from J, with 11 bases between. Per germline, CDR1 MNHEY and CDR2 SMNVEV (reference sequence). This CDR3 is built from 15 residues. The CDR3, as DNA: TGTGCCAGCAGTTTGCAGGGGAGCACTGGAAACACCATATATTTT. It yields the protein CASSLQGSTGNTIYF.

The V call is TRBV7-2, the J call TRBJ1-3, with D possibly being TRBD1 (5 bases). CDR1 and CDR2 from the germline V gene are SGHTA and FQGNSA. V was clipped by 6 bases and J by 0 bases, with 9 bases between them. The CDR3 loop spans 14 amino acids. The CDR3: CASRDSSSGNTIYF. CDR3 DNA sequence: TGTGCCAGCAGAGACAGCTCCTCTGGAAACACCATATATTTT.

On this clone itself: This may come from a read error, since a much larger clone is one base off. The J gene is TRBJ2-1, the V gene TRBV4-2; possible D gene TRBD1, 5 bases. There are 11 residues in the CDR3. From germline, CDR1 is LGHNA and CDR2 YNFKEQ. V lost 2 bases, J lost 9 bases, and 5 bases lay in between. The DNA of the CDR3 is TGTGCCAGCAGCCAAAGGGGTGAGCAGTTCTTC. This translates into CASSQRGEQFF.

This sequence joins TRBV14 and TRBJ2-1; no clear D gene. Germline CDR1 reads SGHDN; CDR2 reads FVKESK. The V gene lost 5 bases and the J gene lost 1 base, with 12 bases spanning the gap. The CDR3 totals 15 residues. The CDR3 DNA reads TGTGCCAGCAGCAGGGTTCCTCTGTCCTACAATGAGCAGTTCTTC. This sequence encodes CASSRVPLSYNEQFF.

In its sample, this clone was seen a few times. V gene TRBV29-1 combines with J gene TRBJ1-2; 7 bases fit TRBD1. This CDR3 spans 11 amino acids. V lost 7 bases, J lost 3 bases, and 2 bases stayed unmatched. Germline V gene lookup returns CDR1 SQVTM and CDR2 ANQGSEA. The CDR3 bases are TGCAGCGCTGGGACAGACTATGGCTACACCTTC. As protein: CSAGTDYGYTF.

This clone was observed a few times. This sequence joins TRBV11-2 and TRBJ1-1; maybe TRBD1 (5 bases). Germline assignment: CDR1 SGHAT and CDR2 FQNNGV. The CDR3 has 12 residues. Trimming took 5 bases from V and 11 from J, leaving 15 bases between them. The CDR3 region is CASSLIQDAAFF. CDR3 coding DNA: TGTGCCAGCAGCCTAATACAGGATGCGGCTTTCTTT.

This sequence joins TRBV19 and TRBJ2-7; weak D call: TRBD1 (5 bases). V was trimmed by 8 bases and J by 0 bases, leaving 8 bases between them. The germline V gene has CDR1 LNHDA and CDR2 SQIVND (reference sequence). This CDR3 has 12 residues. The CDR3 sequence: CASGHSSYEQYF. In DNA, the CDR3 is TGTGCCAGTGGACACAGCTCCTACGAGCAGTACTTC. Looking up the rest from reference TRBV19 and TRBJ2-7 gives the full variable domain: DGGITQSPKYLFRKEGQNVTLSCEQNLNHDAMYWYRQDPGQGLRLIYYSQIVNDFQKGDIAEGYSVSREKKESFPLTVTSAQKNPTAFYLCASGHSSYEQYFGPGTRLTVT.

This clone came up a few times. The CDR3 sequence is CASSRYTEAFF. In nucleotides, the CDR3 is TGTGCCAGCAGCCGGTACACTGAAGCTTTCTTT. This chain links TRBV11-1 with TRBJ1-1; D is unresolved. CDR1 is SGHAT, CDR2 FQDESV, per germline (reference sequence). This CDR3 is 11 amino acids long. The V gene lost 5 bases and the J gene lost 3 bases, with 4 bases spanning the gap.

The table lists this clone with a few counts. The chain is built from TRBV19 and TRBJ1-1, with a weak D call TRBD1 (5 bases). Trimming took off 7 bases at V and 1 base at J, with 16 bases between the two ends. CDR1 is LNHDA and CDR2 is SQIVND in the germline V gene (reference sequence). The CDR3 length is 15 residues. As DNA, the CDR3 is TGTGCCAGTACGGGGCTTTCGGACGCGAACACTGAAGCTTTCTTT. Its translation: CASTGLSDANTEAFF.

V usage is TRBV7-2 and J usage is TRBJ2-1; TRBD2 aligns across 14 bases. The trim removed 4 bases at V and 4 bases at J, leaving 0 bases unmatched. Per the germline V gene, CDR1 is SGHTA and CDR2 is FQGNSA. The CDR3 consists of 15 residues. Here the CDR3 reads CASSWTSGRYNEQFF. In DNA, the CDR3 is TGTGCCAGCAGCTGGACTAGCGGGAGGTACAATGAGCAGTTCTTC.

This clone was counted only a few times. The chain couples TRBV18 to TRBJ1-5; 8 nucleotides line up with TRBD1. This CDR3 has 15 residues. The V gene end was trimmed by 6 bases and the J gene end by 4 bases; junction bases not matched to a gene: 8. Per germline, CDR1 KGHSH and CDR2 LQKENI. CDR3 sequence: CASSKPGGRNQPQHF. The CDR3 nucleotides are TGTGCCAGCTCGAAGCCAGGGGGCCGAAATCAGCCCCAGCATTTT.

This clone came up a few times. The V call is TRBV6-5, the J call TRBJ2-7; D is uncertain. The V end lost 6 bases, the J end lost 6 bases, and 15 bases lay between the germline ends. The CDR3 loop spans 13 amino acids. Germline values: CDR1 MNHEY, CDR2 SVGAGI. Here the CDR3 reads CASSPKGPPEQYF. The DNA of the CDR3 is TGTGCCAGCAGCCCCAAAGGCCCGCCCGAGCAGTACTTC.

The rearrangement joins TRBV19 to TRBJ1-4; D gene unclear. This CDR3 region has 13 residues. V lost 4 bases, J lost 6 bases, and 9 bases lay in between. Germline CDR1 is LNHDA and CDR2 is SQIVND (reference sequence). Here the CDR3 reads CASSNHLYEKLFF. CDR3 DNA sequence: TGTGCCAGTAGTAATCATCTCTATGAAAAACTGTTTTTT.

The chain has TRBV6-5 and TRBJ2-5; the match to TRBD1 covers 11 bases. The CDR3 covers 15 residues. The V and J ends lost 2 bases and 11 bases, in that order; junction bases with no gene match: 10. Germline lookup yields CDR1 MNHEY and CDR2 SVGAGI. For the CDR3, the DNA is TGTGCCAGCAGTTACGACGGACAGGGGGCAAGGGAGCAGTACTTC. Protein: CASSYDGQGAREQYF.

This rearrangement joins TRBV9 to TRBJ1-1; D remains ambiguous. V lost 0 bases and J 0 bases, leaving 9 bases between the germline ends. The CDR3 loop spans 15 amino acids. Germline lookup yields CDR1 SGDLS and CDR2 YYNGEE. CDR3 protein: CASSVGWSMNTEAFF. The DNA for the CDR3 is TGTGCCAGCAGCGTAGGTTGGTCCATGAACACTGAAGCTTTCTTT.

This clone was seen more than once but under ten times. The chain combines TRBV2 with TRBJ2-1, with D possibly being TRBD2 (5 bases). Trimming stripped 5 bases from V and 4 bases from J, with 15 bases between. Germline V lookup: CDR1 SNHLY, CDR2 FYNNEI. CDR3 length: 15 amino acids. CDR3 amino acids: CASSPLAPGYNEQFF. DNA for the CDR3: TGTGCCAGCAGTCCTCTAGCCCCCGGGTACAATGAGCAGTTCTTC. Full variable domain (outside the CDR3, taken from reference TRBV2 and TRBJ2-1): EPEVTQTPSHQVTQMGQEVILRCVPISNHLYFYWYRQILGQKVEFLVSFYNNEISEKSEIFDDQFSVERPDGSNFTLKIRSTKLEDSAMYFCASSPLAPGYNEQFFGPGTRLTVL.

This clone appeared many times. V usage is TRBV7-2 and J usage is TRBJ2-2; TRBD1 matches 7 bases. Germline-derived CDR1 and CDR2 are SGHTA and FQGNSA. The CDR3 contains 14 residues. Losses at the gene ends were 8 bases for V and 1 base for J; bases not matched to a gene: 4. DNA for the CDR3: TGTGCCAGCTGTAGACAGGGGAACACCGGGGAGCTGTTTTTT. Translating gives CASCRQGNTGELFF.

The chain employs TRBV27 and TRBJ1-2; D is perhaps TRBD1 (5 bases). Trimming stripped 5 bases from V and 0 bases from J, with 16 bases between. Looked up from germline, CDR1 is MNHEY and CDR2 is SMNVEV (reference sequence). There are 16 residues in the CDR3. CDR3 loop: CASSPKGTAANYGYTF. The CDR3 DNA sequence: TGTGCCAGCAGTCCCAAAGGGACGGCCGCTAACTATGGCTACACCTTC.

This clone appeared a few times. The rearrangement uses TRBV7-3 and TRBJ2-5; D unclear. CDR1 is SGHTA and CDR2 is FQGTGA in the germline V gene. V dropped 2 bases and J dropped 4 bases, with 11 bases sitting between them. The CDR3 sequence is 14 residues long. The CDR3 loop is CASSLFPGGETQYF. The CDR3 DNA sequence: TGTGCCAGCAGCTTATTTCCCGGCGGAGAGACCCAGTACTTC.

This clone was observed a few times. CDR3 sequence (DNA): TGTGCCAGTATTAAGGGCACAGCCGACTATGGCTACACCTTC. Its translation is CASIKGTADYGYTF. The chain carries TRBV19 and TRBJ1-2, with no clear D. The CDR3 length is 14 residues. V was clipped by 7 bases and J by 3 bases, with 15 bases between them. The V gene's germline CDR1 is LNHDA and CDR2 SQIVND (reference sequence).